This T cell receptor beta chain appears in the sequencing data of a study of CD8 T cells in ankylosing spondylitis. This clonotype was found many times. After removal of 6 bases from V and 3 bases from J, the junction contained 8 bases not matched to a gene. This CDR3 comprises 15 residues. With molecular barcodes, quantitative 5'-RACE was used to make the TCR beta libraries. TCRdb re-analysed the 5' RACE reads in MiXCR, keeping a single row per CDR3 protein. Among 250,000 to 350,000 distinct CDR3 sequences listed, 20% were seen once. The sequence derives from a male donor with ankylosing spondylitis or in good health (not recorded which). V usage is TRBV12-3 or TRBV12-4 and J usage is TRBJ2-1; 7 nucleotides agree with TRBD1. Sequencing was carried out using blood, either unsorted or a sorted T cell fraction (not recorded which). CDR3 DNA sequence: TGTGCCAGCAGGCCCGGGGCAGGGGGCTACAATGAGCAGTTCTTC. As protein: CASRPGAGGYNEQFF.